Below, 22 T cell receptor beta chains from the same sample are listed, as sequenced in a study of T cells in Graves' hyperthyroidism and ophthalmopathy. Amplified TCR beta CDR3 regions came from RNA transcripts. Initially, a first-round RT-PCR of the TCR CDR3 employed the HTBI primer set. TCRdb reprocessed the multiplex PCR reads with MiXCR, giving one entry per CDR3 protein. The data hold around 620,000 distinct CDR3 sequences, with approximately 15% observed a single time. The specimen sequenced was blood. Source of these receptors: a woman between 18 and 30 years old with Graves' ophthalmopathy.

J is TRBJ2-2 and V is TRBV19, with 10 bases that match TRBD2. The CDR3 is 18 amino acids. The germline V gene has CDR1 LNHDA and CDR2 SQIVND (reference sequence). Trimming removed 5 bases from V and 3 bases from J; junction bases left unmatched: 12. This CDR3 is CASSLGPSSGRYTGELFF. In nucleotides, the CDR3 is TGTGCCAGTAGTCTGGGGCCCTCTAGCGGGAGATACACCGGGGAGCTGTTTTTT.

This clonotype was recorded at least ten times. The chain links TRBV7-3 to TRBJ1-1, with D unclear. The CDR3 consists of 12 residues. Germline CDR1 reads SGHTA; CDR2 reads FQGTGA. V was clipped by 6 bases and J by 4 bases, with 9 bases between them. CDR3 DNA: TGTGCCAGCAGGGGAGGTATCACTGAAGCTTTCTTT. Its translation is CASRGGITEAFF.

This clonotype occurred many times. The genes are TRBV7-3 and TRBJ2-3, with TRBD2 matching 7 bases. Germline V gene lookup returns CDR1 SGHTA and CDR2 FQGTGA. CDR3 length: 16 residues. The V and J ends lost 1 base and 1 base, in that order; junction bases with no gene match: 5. The CDR3 protein is CASSLIRAGGTDTQYF. DNA for the CDR3: TGTGCCAGCAGCTTAATCAGGGCGGGGGGCACAGATACGCAGTATTTT.

The chain combines TRBV7-2 with TRBJ2-1; TRBD1 matches 8 bases. V gave up 3 bases and J gave up 9 bases; unmatched junction bases: 4. The germline V gene has CDR1 SGHTA and CDR2 FQGNSA. The CDR3 contains 13 residues. In DNA form, the CDR3 reads TGTGCCAGCAGCTTCCAGGGGGCGGGTGAGCAGTTCTTC. Protein product: CASSFQGAGEQFF.

At least ten counts were recorded for this clonotype. The chain joins TRBV6-1 to TRBJ2-3; possible D gene TRBD2, 5 bases. The V gene's germline CDR1 is MNHNS and CDR2 SASEGT. The CDR3 covers 15 residues. With 8 bases removed from V and 7 bases from J, the gap between germline ends came to 22 bases. This CDR3 is CASWEPNAGYYTQYF. The DNA of the CDR3 is TGTGCCAGCTGGGAACCTAATGCGGGCTACTATACGCAGTATTTT.

This clonotype turned up a few times. The V call is TRBV27, the J call TRBJ2-7; 9 nucleotides match TRBD1. The CDR3 is 15 amino acids. Germline CDR1 MNHEY, CDR2 SMNVEV (reference sequence). V lost 5 bases to trimming and J lost 2 bases; unmatched junction nucleotides: 7. The CDR3 DNA follows: TGTGCCAGCAGTCAGGGACAGGGACCAACCTACGAGCAGTACTTC. Amino acid sequence: CASSQGQGPTYEQYF.

This clonotype has ten or more counts. This chain connects TRBV28 to TRBJ2-1; the match to TRBD2 covers 8 bases. V shed 5 bases and J 6 bases; nucleotides not matched to a gene: 6. This CDR3 region has 14 residues. CDR1 and CDR2 from the germline V gene are MDHEN and SYDVKM. CDR3 sequence reads: CASSLRTSLNEQFF. As DNA, the CDR3 is TGTGCCAGCAGTCTACGGACTAGCCTCAATGAGCAGTTCTTC.

This clonotype was seen a few times. This rearrangement joins TRBV27 to TRBJ1-5; D remains ambiguous. Trimming shortened V by 0 bases and J by 6 bases, and 9 bases separated the two germline ends. Germline V gene sequence: CDR1 MNHEY, CDR2 SMNVEV (reference sequence). This CDR3 is built from 14 residues. CDR3 sequence: CASSLSGSGQPQHF. CDR3 bases: TGTGCCAGCAGTTTATCAGGGAGCGGTCAGCCCCAGCATTTT.

This clonotype was counted at least ten times. The J gene is TRBJ2-7, the V gene TRBV20-1; D may be TRBD2 (6 bases). In germline, CDR1 is DFQATT, CDR2 SNEGSKA (reference sequence). Trimming left V 5 bases short and J 0 bases short, with 14 bases between. This CDR3 contains 14 residues. CDR3 nucleotides: TGCAGTGCTCGCCAATGGCGGGACTCCTACGAGCAGTACTTC. Protein sequence: CSARQWRDSYEQYF.

This clonotype was recorded many times. V gene TRBV11-2 combines with J gene TRBJ2-3; TRBD2 aligns across 9 bases. J was trimmed by 5 bases and V by 5 bases; bases with no gene match: 5. This CDR3 contains 14 residues. CDR1 SGHAT and CDR2 FQNNGV come from the germline V gene. The CDR3 bases are TGTGCCAGCAGCGAGAGCGGGAGGAGAGATACGCAGTATTTT. Its protein is CASSESGRRDTQYF.

This clonotype was counted only a few times. The genes are TRBV6-1 and TRBJ2-1, with 7 nucleotides matching TRBD2. V was pared by 4 bases and J by 9 bases, with 12 bases of the junction left unmatched. The CDR3 totals 15 residues. The germline V gene encodes CDR1 MNHNS and CDR2 SASEGT. This CDR3 is CASSAGPTSIGEQFF. CDR3 bases: TGTGCCAGCAGTGCTGGCCCGACTAGCATTGGTGAGCAGTTCTTC.

This clonotype was counted at least ten times. The chain employs TRBV5-1 and TRBJ2-7, with TRBD2 matching 9 bases. Germline-derived CDR1 and CDR2 are SGHRS and YFSETQ. The CDR3 is 15 amino acids. After removal of 2 bases from V and 0 bases from J, the junction contained 3 bases not matched to a gene. Here the CDR3 reads CASSLIAGDSYEQYF. The CDR3 nucleotides are TGCGCCAGCAGCTTAATAGCGGGAGACTCCTACGAGCAGTACTTC.

This clonotype occurred many times. The chain combines TRBV28 with TRBJ2-7; 9 positions match TRBD1. This CDR3 comprises 15 residues. Germline CDR1 MDHEN, CDR2 SYDVKM. V lost 7 bases, J lost 2 bases, and 9 bases stayed unmatched. The CDR3 nucleotides read TGTGCCAGCACCACGCCGGGACAGGGAGCCTACGAGCAGTACTTC. Its protein is CASTTPGQGAYEQYF. Full variable domain (missing parts from reference TRBV28 and TRBJ2-7): DVKVTQSSRYLVKRTGEKVFLECVQDMDHENMFWYRQDPGLGLRLIYFSYDVKMKEKGDIPEGYSVSREKKERFSLILESASTNQTSMYLCASTTPGQGAYEQYFGPGTRLTVT.

This clonotype was seen many times. This chain links TRBV7-8 with TRBJ1-4, with 9 bases identical to TRBD1. CDR3 length: 15 amino acids. J was trimmed by 5 bases and V by 5 bases; bases with no gene match: 6. Germline CDR1 SGHVS, CDR2 FQNEAQ. CDR3 in amino acids: CASSPLGTGNEKLFF. CDR3 in DNA: TGTGCCAGCAGCCCCCTCGGGACAGGGAATGAAAAACTGTTTTTT.

This clonotype was observed many times. The chain links TRBV10-3 to TRBJ2-7, with 8 bases fitting TRBD1. The CDR3 extends over 14 amino acids. The junction had 11 bases not matched to a gene; V was cut back by 8 bases and J by 5 bases. CDR1 and CDR2 from the germline V gene are ENHRY and SYGVKD. CDR3 loop: CAIRKAQGVDEQYF. DNA for the CDR3: TGTGCCATCCGGAAAGCACAGGGGGTAGACGAGCAGTACTTC.

In this sample, this clonotype turned up many times. The chain couples TRBV29-1 to TRBJ1-2; D gene uncertain. This CDR3 has 11 amino acids. The germline V gene encodes CDR1 SQVTM and CDR2 ANQGSEA. V was clipped by 7 bases and J by 6 bases, with 12 bases between them. CDR3 coding DNA: TGCAGCGCCATGGACGGTAATGGCTACACCTTC. It specifies CSAMDGNGYTF.

This clonotype occurred many times. The CDR3 nucleotides are TGTGCCACCAGCAGAGAGGCCGCTGGCGGGAGCTCCTACGAGCAGTACTTC. This gives the protein CATSREAAGGSSYEQYF. The chain employs TRBV15 and TRBJ2-7; TRBD2 aligns across 7 bases. CDR1 is LNHNV and CDR2 is YYDKDF in the germline V gene (reference sequence). V trimming: 0 bases; J trimming: 0 bases; junction bases outside the gene matches: 8. There are 17 residues in the CDR3. Supplemented by reference TRBV15 and TRBJ2-7, the full variable domain reads DAMVIQNPRYQVTQFGKPVTLSCSQTLNHNVMYWYQQKSSQAPKLLFHYYDKDFNNEADTPDNFQSRRPNTSFCFLDIRSPGLGDTAMYLCATSREAAGGSSYEQYFGPGTRLTVT.

This clonotype was found many times. This chain links TRBV6-1 with TRBJ2-1; 7 nucleotides match TRBD1. From germline, CDR1 is MNHNS and CDR2 SASEGT. V dropped 5 bases and J dropped 3; count of bases not matched to a gene: 10. This CDR3 contains 16 residues. The chain's CDR3 is CASSYLHRGNYNEQFF. In nucleotides, the CDR3 is TGTGCCAGCAGTTACCTTCACAGGGGCAACTACAATGAGCAGTTCTTC.

This rearrangement joins TRBV28 to TRBJ2-4; 12 bases agree with TRBD2. V was pared by 5 bases and J by 7 bases, with 18 bases of the junction left unmatched. Germline V gene sequence: CDR1 MDHEN, CDR2 SYDVKM. CDR3 size: 19 residues. Here the CDR3 DNA reads TGTGCCAGCAGTCCCCACCCCCCCCGACTAGCGGGAGCATTGAACATTCAGTACTTC. It translates to CASSPHPPRLAGALNIQYF.

This clonotype has a handful of counts. V and J are TRBV18 and TRBJ1-5, with D possibly matching TRBD1 (5 bases). CDR1 and CDR2 from the germline V gene are KGHSH and LQKENI. V was clipped by 2 bases and J by 5 bases, with 13 bases between them. This CDR3 contains 15 residues. CDR3 sequence: CASSPFEGDHQPQHF. The CDR3 coding sequence is TGTGCCAGCTCACCATTCGAAGGGGATCATCAGCCCCAGCATTTT.

This clonotype turned up a few times. The junction shows a germline mismatch at one end, possibly a read error. This chain joins TRBV15 and TRBJ2-1; unclear D gene. Per the germline V gene, CDR1 is LNHNV and CDR2 is YYDKDF (reference sequence). CDR3 length: 15 amino acids. Here the CDR3 DNA reads TGTGCCGCCAGCAGAGATCCGGATTCCTACAATGAGCAGTTCTTC. Translated: CAASRDPDSYNEQFF. The whole variable domain, filled in from reference TRBV15 and TRBJ2-1, reads DAMVIQNPRYQVTQFGKPVTLSCSQTLNHNVMYWYQQKSSQAPKLLFHYYDKDFNNEADTPDNFQSRRPNTSFCFLDIRSPGLGDTAMYLCAASRDPDSYNEQFFGPGTRLTVL.

This clonotype has at least ten counts. The chain links TRBV30 to TRBJ2-7; TRBD2 aligns across 9 bases. Germline CDR1 and CDR2: GTSNPN and SVGIG (reference sequence). The V and J ends lost 0 bases and 2 bases, in that order; junction bases with no gene match: 8. This CDR3 has 16 amino acids. CDR3 nucleotides: TGTGCCTGGAGTGTACAGCGGGGGGCGACCGCCTACGAGCAGTACTTC. The encoded protein is CAWSVQRGATAYEQYF.